This TCR beta chain was captured by sequencing in a study of molecular identifiers for immune sequencing clone quantification. The study, taken as a whole, reports: Clones that exceeded 20 RNA copies held over 99% of effector molecules, yet under 1% in naive cells. Spiked-in Jurkat TCR RNA corresponding to one cell was reported as detectable against about 1 million naive cells.

This clonotype was observed a handful of times. Its specificity is unknown. Sorting recovered naive CD8 T cells on a CD8+CD4-CCR7+CD45RA+ profile. Generation of bulk TCR libraries relied on previously described methods and listed TCR primers. TCRdb itself ran the PCR reads through MiXCR, one entry per CDR3 protein. The sample consists of about 510,000 distinct CDR3 sequences, around 23% of them appearing once. The sample was naive CD8+ T cells from blood, with Jurkat cell RNA spiked in. Subset defined: FACS-sorted CD8+CD4-CCR7+CD45RA+ naive T cells. This clonotype was obtained from a human donor in good health. Some libraries in this study had Jurkat cell RNA spiked in.

CDR3 in DNA: TGTGCCAGCAGGCCTAGCGGCTCTAACACAGATACGCAGTATTTT. This gives the protein CASRPSGSNTDTQYF. This chain links TRBV7-3 with TRBJ2-3; 7 positions match TRBD2. Germline-derived CDR1 and CDR2 are SGHTA and FQGTGA. This CDR3 comprises 15 residues. The trim removed 6 bases at V and 2 bases at J, leaving 8 bases unmatched.